This record looks at one T cell receptor (beta chain) sequence and its context. What antigen it recognizes has not been identified. The input lacks base qualities; no much larger clone sits a single base away. The data stem from a study of control samples from healthy donors and cancer patients (TCRdb year 2020). Sequences GTSNPN (CDR1) and SVGIG (CDR2) are obtained from the germline V gene (reference sequence). Counted from cysteine to phenylalanine, this CDR3 has 14 amino acids. Here the CDR3 DNA is all that survives: 42 bases in frame from base 1. Trimming costs V 4 bases and J 2 bases, and their ends lie 13 bases apart. The protocol used for the library was the immunoSEQ multiplex PCR assay. TCRdb's version of the immuneACCESS table is confined to in-frame rearrangements and falls short of the full clone set. An unresolved V gene accounts for under half of the shortfall where checked; the remainder is of unknown origin. This sample holds 120,000 or so clones; over 80% were observed only once. About 0.6% of the sample is taken by the ten largest.

The chain was built from TRBV30 and TRBJ2-3; the D gene may be TRBD1 or TRBD2, since each aligns over 5 bases. Sequencing used PBMCs. The sequence was obtained from a man older than 75 with head and neck cancer. The CDR3 here reads CAWTSGRNTDTQYF. The DNA sequence reads TGTGCCTGGACCTCGGGACGAAACACAGATACGCAGTATTTT.